Below, 15 T cell receptor beta chains from the same sample are listed, as sequenced in a study of blood T cell repertoires in COVID-19. Measured with immunoSEQ multiplex PCR; TCRdb has only the in-frame clones, and not every one. The data contain 200,000 to 300,000 clones, roughly 91% of them seen just once; the ten biggest clones take up roughly 0.79%. The sequencing input was peripheral blood. The receptors were sampled from a man aged 25 to 40 with COVID-19, enrolled during active disease.

The chain has TRBV7-9 and TRBJ1-2, with 10 bases identical to TRBD1. This CDR3 has 18 residues. From germline, CDR1 is SEHNR and CDR2 FQNEAQ (reference sequence). V was pared by 2 bases and J by 8 bases, with 17 bases of the junction left unmatched. Here the CDR3 reads CASSLLYTPGQGLEGYTF. The CDR3 region has the DNA TGTGCCAGCAGCTTACTCTACACTCCGGGACAGGGGTTGGAGGGCTACACCTTC. Based on the CDR3 plus reference TRBV7-9 and TRBJ1-2, the full variable domain is DTGVSQNPRHKITKRGQNVTFRCDPISEHNRLYWYRQTLGQGPEFLTYFQNEAQLEKSRLLSDRFSAERPKGSFSTLEIQRTEQGDSAMYLCASSLLYTPGQGLEGYTFGSGTRLTVV.

This sequence joins TRBV5-1 and TRBJ2-1; 10 positions agree with TRBD2. Germline V gene sequence: CDR1 SGHRS, CDR2 YFSETQ. J was trimmed by 6 bases and V by 2 bases; bases with no gene match: 5. The CDR3 runs 15 residues. The CDR3 region is CASSFSGGPTNEQFF. CDR3 sequence (DNA): TGCGCCAGCAGCTTTAGCGGGGGGCCGACCAATGAGCAGTTCTTC.

The chain joins TRBV4-1 to TRBJ1-2; D possibly corresponds to TRBD1 (5 bases). The germline V gene has CDR1 MGHRA and CDR2 YSYEKL. V was shortened by 4 bases and J by 5 bases, with 20 bases between the two germline ends. The CDR3 has 16 residues. CDR3 amino acids: CASSLLDSLVGYGYTF. In nucleotides, the CDR3 is TGCGCCAGCAGCCTTCTTGACAGCTTAGTAGGGTATGGCTACACCTTC.

The chain recombines TRBV6-5 with TRBJ2-1; TRBD2 aligns across 10 bases. The CDR3 loop spans 12 amino acids. The germline CDR1 and CDR2 sequences are MNHEY and SVGAGI. J gave up 7 bases and V 8 bases, and 2 bases lay outside the gene matches. The CDR3: CASLLAGNEQFF. The CDR3 region has the DNA TGTGCCAGCCTACTAGCGGGGAATGAGCAGTTCTTC.

The chain carries TRBV3-1 (or the pseudogene TRBV3-2) and TRBJ2-2; perhaps TRBD1 as D (5 bases). Trimming shortened V by 4 bases and J by 3 bases, and 6 bases separated the two germline ends. The length of the CDR3 is 13 residues. Per germline, CDR1 LGHDT and CDR2 YNNKEL (reference sequence). The chain's CDR3 is CASSLTDTGELFF. CDR3 DNA: TGTGCCAGCAGCCTGACAGACACCGGGGAGCTGTTTTTT.

The genes are TRBV5-1 and TRBJ2-3; TRBD2 aligns across 9 bases. The germline V gene has CDR1 SGHRS and CDR2 YFSETQ. V shed 6 bases, J shed 1 base, and the junction held 6 bases outside the gene matches. The CDR3 has 15 amino acids. CDR3 amino acids: CASTLVAGGTDTQYF. CDR3 sequence (DNA): TGCGCCAGCACCCTAGTAGCGGGGGGCACAGATACGCAGTATTTT.

With respect to this clone: At the DNA level, this CDR3 is encoded by other sequences in the same sample as well. The rearrangement links TRBV12-3 or TRBV12-4 to TRBJ1-1, with 7 bases lining up with TRBD1. V lost 4 bases and J lost 4; bases outside the gene matches: 3. CDR3 length: 13 residues. The CDR3 DNA is TGTGCCAGCAGTTCCCAGGGGGTCACTGAAGCTTTCTTT. It specifies CASSSQGVTEAFF.

This chain uses TRBV3-1 (or the pseudogene TRBV3-2) with TRBJ1-2; a weak D match, TRBD1 (5 bases). Germline V gene sequence: CDR1 LGHDT, CDR2 YNNKEL (reference sequence). The CDR3 consists of 12 residues. V was cut by 1 base and J by 13 bases, with 13 bases left in between. CDR3 loop: CASSQVGGASTF. The CDR3 DNA sequence: TGTGCCAGCAGCCAAGTCGGCGGGGCGTCCACCTTC.

This rearrangement joins TRBV11-3 to TRBJ2-1, with 8 bases matching TRBD2. V shed 0 bases, J shed 5 bases, and the junction held 15 bases outside the gene matches. Germline-derived CDR1 and CDR2 are SGHNT and YENEEA. The CDR3 sequence is 19 residues long. The CDR3: CASSLEDLRVAGGHNEQFF. CDR3 bases: TGTGCCAGCAGCTTAGAGGACCTTAGGGTGGCGGGGGGCCACAATGAGCAGTTCTTC.

The V call is TRBV28, the J call TRBJ1-5; 7 nucleotides agree with TRBD1. J gave up 4 bases and V 1 base, and 7 bases lay outside the gene matches. The CDR3 loop spans 16 amino acids. The germline gives CDR1 MDHEN, CDR2 SYDVKM. The CDR3 spells CASSLLYRGPNQPQHF. CDR3 DNA: TGTGCCAGCAGTTTATTGTACAGGGGACCTAATCAGCCCCAGCATTTT.

The chain is built from TRBV4-2 and TRBJ1-5; D is uncertain. V was pared by 0 bases and J by 2 bases, with 8 bases between. This CDR3 has 15 residues. Looked up from germline, CDR1 is LGHNA and CDR2 is YNFKEQ. CDR3 sequence reads: CASSQDWPGNQPQHF. The CDR3, as DNA: TGTGCCAGCAGCCAAGATTGGCCAGGCAATCAGCCCCAGCATTTT.

This clone appeared once. The chain uses TRBV14 and TRBJ1-6; 7 bases are a match to TRBD1. The CDR3 has 18 amino acids. Per germline, CDR1 SGHDN and CDR2 FVKESK. The V and J ends lost 2 bases and 6 bases, in that order; junction bases with no gene match: 13. As DNA, the CDR3 is TGTGCCAGCAGCCAATCACGAGGAGGGGGCTCTGGTAATTCACCCCTCCACTTT. It encodes CASSQSRGGGSGNSPLHF.

The chain is built from TRBV19 and TRBJ1-6, with 8 bases aligning to TRBD1. This CDR3 has 14 residues. Unmatched junction bases numbered 4, after V lost 10 bases and J lost 2 bases. Per germline, CDR1 LNHDA and CDR2 SQIVND (reference sequence). The CDR3 protein is CATRTGTYNSPLHF. CDR3 nucleotides: TGTGCCACCCGGACAGGGACCTATAATTCACCCCTCCACTTT.

This clone has only one observation. The V call is TRBV9, the J call TRBJ1-1; TRBD1 matches 7 bases. V lost 0 bases to trimming and J lost 5 bases; unmatched junction nucleotides: 7. The germline V gene has CDR1 SGDLS and CDR2 YYNGEE. This CDR3 comprises 15 residues. The CDR3 sequence is CASSVDRQGRTEAFF. The CDR3 DNA sequence: TGTGCCAGCAGCGTAGACCGACAGGGACGAACTGAAGCTTTCTTT. The whole variable domain, remainder taken from reference TRBV9 and TRBJ1-1, is DSGVTQTPKHLITATGQRVTLRCSPRSGDLSVYWYQQSLDQGLQFLIQYYNGEERAKGNILERFSAQQFPDLHSELNLSSLELGDSALYFCASSVDRQGRTEAFFGQGTRLTVV.

This clone was detected a few times. J is TRBJ2-1 and V is TRBV11-2; 9 nucleotides line up with TRBD1. This CDR3 is 15 amino acids long. Germline V gene sequence: CDR1 SGHAT, CDR2 FQNNGV. Trimming cost V 5 bases and J 6 bases; bases outside gene matches: 8. DNA for the CDR3: TGTGCCAGCAGCGACCGGGACAGGGTAGTCAATGAGCAGTTCTTC. Its translation is CASSDRDRVVNEQFF.